A selection of T cell receptor beta chains follows, all from one sample in a study of blood T cell repertoires in COVID-19. TCRdb keeps only in-frame clones here, not all; method: immunoSEQ multiplex PCR. The table shows fewer than 35,000 clones, with roughly 89% occurring only once. Sequencing was performed on peripheral blood. These receptors came from a man between 65 and 80 years old with active COVID-19. Both conserved end residues are part of each CDR3. The D gene is left open where the match is weak. Not all rows give a size; the values are once, few, many and, for expanded clones, a class.

TRBJ2-1,TRBV6-1,.,.,TGTGCCAGCAGTGTGACAATGACTAGTTCTACACCGGACAATGAGCAGTTCTTC,CASSVTMTSSTPDNEQFF
TRBJ1-5,TRBV28,.,.,TGTGCCAGCAGGCCGTCGGGGGGGACGAATCAGCCCCAGCATTTT,CASRPSGGTNQPQHF
TRBJ1-2,TRBV6-2/TRBV6-3,TRBD1,.,TGTGCCAGCAGTGGACAGGGCCTCTATGGCTACACCTTC,CASSGQGLYGYTF
TRBJ1-1,TRBV9,.,.,TGTGCCAGCAGCGCCAGGGACACGCGGGACACTGAAGCTTTCTTT,CASSARDTRDTEAFF
TRBJ1-1,TRBV27,.,.,TGTGCCAGCAGTTTAGACAGCGTTATGAACACTGAAGCTTTCTTT,CASSLDSVMNTEAFF
TRBJ1-3,TRBV13,.,.,TGTGCCAGCAGCCGGACTGTCTCTGGAAACACCATATATTTT,CASSRTVSGNTIYF
TRBJ1-2,TRBV29-1,TRBD1,.,TGCAGCGGAGGGGACAGGGGCGGCTACACCTTC,CSGGDRGGYTF
TRBJ1-1,TRBV5-1,TRBD1,.,TGCGCCAGCAGTCTCGGACAGGCCCCTGAAGCTTTCTTT,CASSLGQAPEAFF
TRBJ2-2,TRBV7-3,.,.,TGTGCCAGCAGCCCTCGTGGCTCCGGGGAGCTGTTTTTT,CASSPRGSGELFF
TRBJ1-5,TRBV29-1,.,.,TGCAGCGTTGGGTCGGGGGGTGGTAATCAGCCCCAGCATTTT,CSVGSGGGNQPQHF
TRBJ1-6,TRBV6-5,.,.,TGTGCCAGCAGTTACCACAGTTCACCCCTCCACTTT,CASSYHSSPLHF
TRBJ1-5,TRBV12-3/TRBV12-4,.,.,TGTGCCAGCAGTTTGTTTCCGCAGCCCCAGCATTTT,CASSLFPQPQHF
TRBJ2-5,TRBV29-1,.,.,TGCAGCGTTGATTTGGACAGCGTCCAAGAGACCCAGTACTTC,CSVDLDSVQETQYF
TRBJ1-4,TRBV7-9,TRBD1,.,TGTGCCAGCAGCCCGGACAGGATCTATGAAAAACTGTTTTTT,CASSPDRIYEKLFF
TRBJ1-4,TRBV4-1,.,few,TGCGCCAGCAGCCAAGGGAGTCAGAGGTTTGAAAAACTGTTTTTT,CASSQGSQRFEKLFF